These 17 T cell receptor beta chains were all obtained from the same sample, sequenced in a study of blood T cells in healthy people across ages. Next came a second PCR, run for about 7 to 12 cycles, which used a sample-barcoded 5' primer along with a J-beta primer mix. TCRdb redid the calling of the 5' RACE reads with MiXCR, one entry per CDR3 protein. The sample carries over 1,500,000 distinct CDR3 sequences, roughly 52% recorded once. The specimen was blood. The receptors stem from a woman aged 40 to 50 in good health.

The rearrangement joins TRBV18 to TRBJ2-1, with 10 bases lining up with TRBD1. Germline assignment: CDR1 KGHSH and CDR2 LQKENI. The CDR3 consists of 17 residues. V was pared by 1 base and J by 9 bases, with 12 bases of the junction left unmatched. In DNA form, the CDR3 reads TGTGCCAGCTCACCACAAAGGACAGGGGGTAGTAGCGGTGAGCAGTTCTTC. It is translated as CASSPQRTGGSSGEQFF.

The V call is TRBV4-3, the J call TRBJ1-4; D is perhaps TRBD1 (5 bases). CDR1 LGHNA and CDR2 YSLEER come from the germline V gene. The CDR3 covers 16 residues. The V and J ends lost 1 base and 4 bases respectively, with 13 bases between them. The DNA of the CDR3 is TGCGCCAGCAGCCAAGCCCCCGGGACTGTTAATGAAAAACTGTTTTTT. Translated: CASSQAPGTVNEKLFF.

CDR3 nucleotide sequence: TGTGCCACTAGGCGGGGAGGGAACACTGAAGCTTTCTTT. It codes for CATRRGGNTEAFF. V usage is TRBV25-1 and J usage is TRBJ1-1; unclear D gene. Germline V gene sequence: CDR1 MGHDK, CDR2 SYGVNS. The CDR3 loop spans 13 amino acids. Trimming removed 10 bases at V and 1 base at J, with 13 bases between.

J is TRBJ1-2 and V is TRBV20-1; no clear D gene. This CDR3 has 13 amino acids. Trimming took off 1 base at V and 1 base at J, with 7 bases between the two ends. Per the germline V gene, CDR1 is DFQATT and CDR2 is SNEGSKA (reference sequence). The CDR3 here is CSARVLLNYGYTF. CDR3 DNA sequence: TGCAGTGCTAGAGTTCTTCTTAACTATGGCTACACCTTC.

This clonotype was seen a handful of times. The chain is built from TRBV20-1 and TRBJ1-2; D is unresolved. The germline V gene has CDR1 DFQATT and CDR2 SNEGSKA (reference sequence). V shed 7 bases and J shed 0 bases, with 18 bases lying between them. This CDR3 has 15 amino acids. This CDR3 reads CSVWQRREANYGYTF. The CDR3 DNA reads TGCAGTGTATGGCAGAGGAGAGAAGCTAACTATGGCTACACCTTC.

This clonotype has a count of ten or more. This chain's CDR3 is CASSPGGDEQFF. The CDR3, as DNA: TGTGCCAGCAGCCCGGGGGGCGATGAGCAGTTCTTC. The chain recombines TRBV7-2 with TRBJ2-1, with TRBD2 as a possible D gene (7 bases). V was trimmed by 5 bases and J by 8 bases, leaving 10 bases between them. The CDR3 has 12 amino acids. Germline V lookup: CDR1 SGHTA, CDR2 FQGNSA.

This clonotype appeared a few times. The V and J genes are TRBV4-3 and TRBJ2-1, with D possibly being TRBD2 (5 bases). Between the trimmed V and J ends, which lost 3 bases and 9 bases, there was a span of 12 bases. Germline loops: CDR1 LGHNA, CDR2 YSLEER. The CDR3 is 13 amino acids. The CDR3 coding sequence is TGCGCCAGCAGCCATGGTGCTGGAGGTGAGCAGTTCTTC. As protein: CASSHGAGGEQFF.

Details on this clonotype: Relative to the germline gene, one junction end is altered; a read error may explain this. This chain links TRBV11-3 with TRBJ2-7, with D tentatively TRBD1 (6 bases). Germline CDR1 SGHNT, CDR2 YENEEA. The CDR3 extends over 15 amino acids. The CDR3 region has the DNA TGTGCCAGCAGCTTAGCTGGGGGCGTCACCTACGAGCAGAACTTC. Translated: CASSLAGGVTYEQNF.

The V and J genes are TRBV7-9 and TRBJ1-2; no clear D. CDR3 size: 14 residues. CDR1 is SEHNR, CDR2 FQNEAQ, per germline (reference sequence). Trimming took 1 base from V and 10 from J, leaving 16 bases between them. The CDR3 spells CASSLVGSVGDYTF. The CDR3 region has the DNA TGTGCCAGCAGCTTAGTAGGGTCAGTCGGCGACTACACCTTC.

The chain is built from TRBV28 and TRBJ2-5; 8 bases align to TRBD1. The germline CDR1 and CDR2 sequences are MDHEN and SYDVKM. V lost 6 bases to trimming and J lost 11 bases; unmatched junction nucleotides: 14. The CDR3 totals 14 residues. This CDR3 reads CASSGQGPYREQYF. The CDR3 DNA reads TGTGCCAGCAGCGGACAGGGCCCCTACAGGGAGCAGTACTTC.

This chain uses TRBV11-2 with TRBJ1-2; D is ambiguous. The germline V and J ends were trimmed by 1 base and 1 base, with 16 bases remaining between them. The CDR3 runs 17 residues. Germline loops: CDR1 SGHAT, CDR2 FQNNGV. CDR3 DNA: TGTGCCAGCAGCTTAGGTATAGAGGACGACTTTAACTATGGCTACACCTTC. Translation: CASSLGIEDDFNYGYTF.

The chain joins TRBV6-2 or TRBV6-3 to TRBJ2-7, with D unclear. The CDR3 has 15 residues. The V and J ends lost 0 bases and 1 base respectively, with 10 bases between them. The germline CDR1 and CDR2 sequences are MNHEY and SVGEGT. The CDR3 DNA reads as TGTGCCAGCAGTTACTCGATTTTAGCATCCTACGAGCAGTACTTC. It translates to CASSYSILASYEQYF.

The rearrangement links TRBV9 to TRBJ2-6; a weak D match, TRBD1 (6 bases). CDR1 and CDR2 (germline): SGDLS, YYNGEE. Trimming pared 3 bases from V and 2 bases from J, leaving 12 bases between. The CDR3 is 16 amino acids. CDR3 amino acids: CASSAKQGTGANVLTF. CDR3 in DNA: TGTGCCAGCAGCGCCAAACAGGGAACTGGGGCCAACGTCCTGACTTTC.

The chain joins TRBV6-2 or TRBV6-3 to TRBJ2-7; 7 bases align to TRBD2. The CDR3 is made up of 15 amino acids. The V segment lost 5 bases and the J segment 7 bases; nucleotides outside the gene matches: 14. Germline lookup yields CDR1 MNHEY and CDR2 SVGEGT. CDR3 DNA: TGTGCCAGCAGTCCGAGCGGGGCTCCCTACAATGAGCAGTACTTC. Translated: CASSPSGAPYNEQYF.

This sequence joins TRBV7-2 and TRBJ2-3; D gene ambiguous. The length of the CDR3 is 12 residues. The V and J ends lost 2 bases and 14 bases respectively, with 14 bases between them. Per the germline V gene, CDR1 is SGHTA and CDR2 is FQGNSA. CDR3 amino acids: CASSLRSSARYF. CDR3 sequence (DNA): TGTGCCAGCAGCTTACGAAGCTCCGCGCGGTATTTT.

This clonotype was observed a few times. The rearrangement joins TRBV24-1 to TRBJ2-5; the match to TRBD1 covers 7 bases. The CDR3 loop spans 16 amino acids. The junction had 8 bases not matched to a gene; V was cut back by 1 base and J by 4 bases. Germline assignment: CDR1 KGHDR and CDR2 SFDVKD. The CDR3 nucleotides are TGTGCCACCAGTGATTTAGGGGACAGCTCTGGAGAGACCCAGTACTTC. It specifies CATSDLGDSSGETQYF.

This clonotype appeared once. This chain links TRBV4-3 with TRBJ2-7; tentative D call: TRBD2 (6 bases). The J call is uncertain, as TRBJ2-4 better fits the DNA end. The CDR3 loop spans 19 amino acids. The germline gives CDR1 LGHNA, CDR2 YSLEER. The CDR3 DNA sequence: TGCGCCAGCAGCCAAGATCCCCCGGGAGTCCTGCCTTTTAAAAACATTCAGTACTTC. It encodes CASSQDPPGVLPFKNIQYF.